Here is one T cell receptor beta chain with its context. Its antigen is still unknown. V shed 5 bases, J shed 2 bases, and the junction held 7 bases outside the gene matches. This CDR3 is 16 amino acids long. The germline CDR1 and CDR2 sequences are SGHTA and FQGNSA. The source of the sample is a study of cytomegalovirus exposure and HLA in healthy donors. The PCR contained 60 Vbeta and 13 Jbeta primers. The data were produced by immunoSEQ multiplex PCR, yet TCRdb's version contains in-frame clones alone and is incomplete. Of over 95,000 clones in the sample, around 82% were seen once. Study outcomes and limitations: In vitro work confirmed that a few CMV-associated chains recognize CMV antigens. Reports showed the classifier diagnosing cytomegalovirus status with high specificity and sensitivity. After further analysis at a later stage, roughly 15,000 TCR beta sequences were associated with HLA alleles at 0.05 false discovery rate. HLA restriction was apparent for most CMV-associated TCR beta chains in a later analysis.

The chain recombines TRBV7-2 with TRBJ2-2; 8 bases align to TRBD1. What was sequenced was PBMCs. The sequence came from a man aged 40-49 years in good health and CMV-seronegative. The CDR3 region is CASSQSGGLNTGELFF. DNA for the CDR3: TGTGCCAGCAGCCAGTCAGGGGGCCTAAACACCGGGGAGCTGTTTTTT.